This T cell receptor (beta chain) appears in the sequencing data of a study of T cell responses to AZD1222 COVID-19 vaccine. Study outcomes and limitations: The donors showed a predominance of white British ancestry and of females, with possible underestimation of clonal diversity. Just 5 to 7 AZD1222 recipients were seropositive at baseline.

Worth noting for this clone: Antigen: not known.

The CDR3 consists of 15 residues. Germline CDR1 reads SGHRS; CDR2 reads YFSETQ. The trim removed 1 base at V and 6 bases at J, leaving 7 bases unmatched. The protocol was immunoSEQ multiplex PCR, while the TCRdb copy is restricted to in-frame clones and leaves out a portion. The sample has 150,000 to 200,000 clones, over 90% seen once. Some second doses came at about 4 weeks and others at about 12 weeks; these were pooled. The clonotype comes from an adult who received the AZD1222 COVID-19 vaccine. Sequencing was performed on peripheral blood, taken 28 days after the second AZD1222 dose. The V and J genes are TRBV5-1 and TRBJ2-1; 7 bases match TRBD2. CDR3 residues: CASSLFGGRANEQFF. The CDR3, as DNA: TGCGCCAGCAGCTTGTTTGGTGGGAGGGCCAATGAGCAGTTCTTC.